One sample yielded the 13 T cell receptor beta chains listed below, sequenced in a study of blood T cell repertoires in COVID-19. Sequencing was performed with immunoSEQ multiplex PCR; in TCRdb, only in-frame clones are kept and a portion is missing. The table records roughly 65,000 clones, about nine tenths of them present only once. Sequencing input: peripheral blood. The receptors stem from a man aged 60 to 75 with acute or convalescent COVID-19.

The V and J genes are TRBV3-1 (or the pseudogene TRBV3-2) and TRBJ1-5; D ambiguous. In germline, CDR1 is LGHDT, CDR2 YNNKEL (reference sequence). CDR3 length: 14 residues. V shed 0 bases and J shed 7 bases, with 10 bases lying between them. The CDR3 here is CASSQDPGGQPQHF. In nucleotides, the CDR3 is TGTGCCAGCAGCCAAGATCCGGGCGGGCAGCCCCAGCATTTT.

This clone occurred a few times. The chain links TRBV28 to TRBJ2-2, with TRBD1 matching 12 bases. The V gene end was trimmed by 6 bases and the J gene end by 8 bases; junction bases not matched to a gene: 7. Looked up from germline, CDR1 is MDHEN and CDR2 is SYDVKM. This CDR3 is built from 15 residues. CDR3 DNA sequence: TGTGCCAGCAGGCAGCCGGGACAGGGGGCTGGGGAGCTGTTTTTT. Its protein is CASRQPGQGAGELFF.

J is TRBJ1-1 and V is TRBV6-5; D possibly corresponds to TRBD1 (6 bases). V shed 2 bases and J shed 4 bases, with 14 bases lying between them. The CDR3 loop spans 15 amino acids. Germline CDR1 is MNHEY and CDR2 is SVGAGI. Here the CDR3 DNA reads TGTGCCAGCAGTTACCTTGGGGGCTTGGGCACTGAAGCTTTCTTT. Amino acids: CASSYLGGLGTEAFF.

The chain's CDR3 is CASSIAGRGAHEQFF. CDR3 DNA sequence: TGTGCCAGTAGTATAGCGGGGAGGGGGGCCCATGAGCAGTTCTTC. The chain uses TRBV19 and TRBJ2-1, with D maybe TRBD2 (7 bases). Per the germline V gene, CDR1 is LNHDA and CDR2 is SQIVND (reference sequence). Trimming shortened V by 1 base and J by 8 bases, and 15 bases separated the two germline ends. The length of the CDR3 is 15 residues. The full variable domain, completed using reference TRBV19 and TRBJ2-1, is DGGITQSPKYLFRKEGQNVTLSCEQNLNHDAMYWYRQDPGQGLRLIYYSQIVNDFQKGDIAEGYSVSREKKESFPLTVTSAQKNPTAFYLCASSIAGRGAHEQFFGPGTRLTVL.

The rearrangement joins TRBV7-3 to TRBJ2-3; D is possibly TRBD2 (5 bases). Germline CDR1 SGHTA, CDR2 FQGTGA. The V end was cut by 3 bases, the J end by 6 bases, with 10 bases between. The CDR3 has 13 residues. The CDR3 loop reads CASSLRTPDTQYF. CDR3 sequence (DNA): TGTGCCAGCAGCTTGAGGACTCCTGATACGCAGTATTTT.

Here the CDR3 DNA reads TGTGCCAGCAGTTCCGACAGGGTTAGGGTTCAGCCCCAGCATTTT. Amino acid sequence: CASSSDRVRVQPQHF. The chain carries TRBV6-5 and TRBJ1-5; 7 bases map to TRBD1. The CDR3 contains 15 residues. The ends lost 4 bases at V and 6 bases at J; junction bases unmatched: 9. Germline loops: CDR1 MNHEY, CDR2 SVGAGI.

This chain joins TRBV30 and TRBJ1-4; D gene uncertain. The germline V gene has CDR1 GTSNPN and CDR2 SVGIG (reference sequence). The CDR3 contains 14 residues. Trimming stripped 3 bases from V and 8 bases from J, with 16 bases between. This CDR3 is CAWSRGMVEEKLFF. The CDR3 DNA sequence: TGTGCCTGGAGCAGAGGAATGGTAGAAGAAAAACTGTTTTTT.

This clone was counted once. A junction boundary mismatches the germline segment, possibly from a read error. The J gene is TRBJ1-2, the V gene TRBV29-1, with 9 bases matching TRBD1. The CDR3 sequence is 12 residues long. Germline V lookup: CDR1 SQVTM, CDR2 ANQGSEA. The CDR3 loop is CSAERDRDGYTF. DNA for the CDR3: TGCAGCGCTGAACGGGACAGGGATGGCTACACCTTC.

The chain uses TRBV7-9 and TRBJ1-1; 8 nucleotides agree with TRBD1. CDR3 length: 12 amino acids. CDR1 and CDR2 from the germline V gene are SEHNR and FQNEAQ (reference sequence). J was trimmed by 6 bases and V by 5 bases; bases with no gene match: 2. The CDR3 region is CASSPDRAEAFF. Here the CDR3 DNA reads TGTGCCAGCAGCCCGGACAGGGCTGAAGCTTTCTTT. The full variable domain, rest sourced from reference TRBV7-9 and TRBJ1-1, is DTGVSQNPRHKITKRGQNVTFRCDPISEHNRLYWYRQTLGQGPEFLTYFQNEAQLEKSRLLSDRFSAERPKGSFSTLEIQRTEQGDSAMYLCASSPDRAEAFFGQGTRLTVV.

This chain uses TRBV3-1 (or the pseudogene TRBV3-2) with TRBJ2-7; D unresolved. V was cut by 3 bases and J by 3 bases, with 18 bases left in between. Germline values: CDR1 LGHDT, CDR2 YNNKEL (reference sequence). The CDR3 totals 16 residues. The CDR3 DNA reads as TGTGCCAGCAGCCAGGCGGAAGGCCTAGGTTTCTACGAGCAGTACTTC. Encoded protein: CASSQAEGLGFYEQYF.

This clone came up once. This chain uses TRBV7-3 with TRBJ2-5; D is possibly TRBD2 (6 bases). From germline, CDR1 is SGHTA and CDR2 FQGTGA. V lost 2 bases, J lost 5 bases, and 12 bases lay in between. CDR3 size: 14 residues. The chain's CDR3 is CASSLLGTPETQYF. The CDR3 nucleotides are TGTGCCAGCAGCTTACTAGGGACTCCGGAGACCCAGTACTTC. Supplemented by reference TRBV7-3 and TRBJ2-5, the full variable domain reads GAGVSQTPSNKVTEKGKYVELRCDPISGHTALYWYRQSLGQGPEFLIYFQGTGAADDSGLPNDRFFAVRPEGSVSTLKIQRTERGDSAVYLCASSLLGTPETQYFGPGTRLLVL.

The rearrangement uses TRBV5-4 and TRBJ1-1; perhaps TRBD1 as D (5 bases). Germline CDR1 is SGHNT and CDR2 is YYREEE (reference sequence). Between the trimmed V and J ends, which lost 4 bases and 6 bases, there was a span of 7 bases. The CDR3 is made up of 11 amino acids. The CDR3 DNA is TGTGCCAGCAGCGCAGGGCCTGAAGCTTTCTTT. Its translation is CASSAGPEAFF.

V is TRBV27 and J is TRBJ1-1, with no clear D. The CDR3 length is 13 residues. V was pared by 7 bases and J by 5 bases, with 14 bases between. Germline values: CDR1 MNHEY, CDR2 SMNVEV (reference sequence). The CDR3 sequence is CASMRTSGTEAFF. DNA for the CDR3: TGTGCCAGCATGAGAACCTCCGGGACTGAAGCTTTCTTT.